The clone carrying this TCR beta chain turned up a few times. Its antigen is still unknown. The germline CDR1 and CDR2 sequences are WNHNN and SYGVQD (reference sequence). V was trimmed by 7 bases and J by 5 bases, leaving 17 bases between them. The CDR3 has 14 amino acids. Repertoires were generated with immunoSEQ multiplex PCR, while TCRdb's copy carries only in-frame clones and drops some. Of 2 million to 2.5 million clones listed, approximately 95% were seen once; the top ten hold about 0.37%. The data were taken from a study of shared clonotypes between healthy human individuals. For the study at large: CD4 naive and CD4 memory each took three plates per donor, while CD8 naive took two and CD8 memory one.

General study points: In contrast to clonotypes shared by all four donors, non-shared clonotypes had lower generation probabilities.

This receptor was identified in a man aged 18-30 years in good health. Some clones in this sample may be carry-over from other donors' samples. The sequencing sample was made of naive CD4+ T cells from PBMCs. Described subset: CD45RA+ positively selected. The chain combines TRBV10-1 with TRBJ1-1; TRBD1 is a possible D gene (5 bases). CDR3 amino acids: CASTSQRQGTEAFF. The DNA for the CDR3 is TGCGCCAGCACCTCGCAACGGCAGGGTACTGAAGCTTTCTTT.